One and the same sample provided the 18 T cell receptor beta chains below, sequenced in a study of cytomegalovirus exposure and HLA in healthy donors. Vbeta (60) and Jbeta (13) primers were used in the PCR. Using immunoSEQ multiplex PCR, the repertoire was profiled, and TCRdb retains in-frame clones only, with some absent. The sample consists of 250,000 to 350,000 clones, 70% to 90% of them appearing once. The specimen sequenced was PBMCs. These receptors were taken from a woman younger than 30 in good health and CMV-seronegative.

The gene calls are TRBV7-3 and TRBJ1-1; a possible D gene is TRBD1 (6 bases). Germline-derived CDR1 and CDR2 are SGHTA and FQGTGA. Trimming took 5 bases from V and 1 from J, leaving 8 bases between them. The CDR3 loop spans 13 amino acids. CDR3 protein: CASSAQGNTEAFF. The CDR3 DNA sequence: TGTGCCAGCAGCGCACAGGGGAACACTGAAGCTTTCTTT.

The J gene is TRBJ2-7, the V gene TRBV5-4, with D perhaps TRBD2 (7 bases). V was cut by 1 base and J by 1 base, with 12 bases left in between. The CDR3 has 15 amino acids. Germline V gene data show CDR1 as SGHNT and CDR2 as YYREEE (reference sequence). This CDR3 is CASSLSGGASYEQYF. In nucleotides, the CDR3 is TGTGCCAGCAGCTTGTCTGGGGGGGCTTCCTACGAGCAGTACTTC.

The V and J genes are TRBV27 and TRBJ2-3; D is perhaps TRBD2 (6 bases). The germline V and J ends were trimmed by 3 bases and 5 bases, with 9 bases remaining between them. This CDR3 spans 13 amino acids. Per the germline V gene, CDR1 is MNHEY and CDR2 is SMNVEV (reference sequence). Written as DNA, the CDR3 is TGTGCCAGCAGTTTTTTGGGAGGAGATACGCAGTATTTT. Protein: CASSFLGGDTQYF.

This chain connects TRBV9 to TRBJ2-5; no clear D gene. The CDR3 totals 14 residues. Trimming cost V 1 base and J 2 bases, with 9 bases left between them. Germline V lookup: CDR1 SGDLS, CDR2 YYNGEE. The CDR3 protein is CASSVIGGQETQYF. The CDR3 nucleotides are TGTGCCAGCAGCGTAATCGGCGGACAAGAGACCCAGTACTTC. Based on the CDR3 plus reference TRBV9 and TRBJ2-5, the full variable domain is DSGVTQTPKHLITATGQRVTLRCSPRSGDLSVYWYQQSLDQGLQFLIQYYNGEERAKGNILERFSAQQFPDLHSELNLSSLELGDSALYFCASSVIGGQETQYFGPGTRLLVL.

V and J are TRBV7-3 and TRBJ1-2; D perhaps matches TRBD1 (5 bases). This CDR3 is 15 amino acids long. Germline CDR1 is SGHTA and CDR2 is FQGTGA. The ends were cut back, 1 base at V and 8 bases at J, with 17 bases in the middle. The CDR3 here is CASSLKVSGIGGYTF. For the CDR3, the DNA is TGTGCCAGCAGCTTAAAAGTTTCAGGGATTGGAGGCTACACCTTC. The complete variable domain, with remaining parts taken from reference TRBV7-3 and TRBJ1-2, reads GAGVSQTPSNKVTEKGKYVELRCDPISGHTALYWYRQSLGQGPEFLIYFQGTGAADDSGLPNDRFFAVRPEGSVSTLKIQRTERGDSAVYLCASSLKVSGIGGYTFGSGTRLTVV.

The chain joins TRBV7-2 to TRBJ2-1, with 7 bases fitting TRBD2. The CDR3 covers 16 residues. The V gene end was trimmed by 4 bases and the J gene end by 7 bases; junction bases not matched to a gene: 13. The V gene's germline CDR1 is SGHTA and CDR2 FQGNSA. DNA for the CDR3: TGTGCCAGCAGCTCCAGACTCGAGCGGGGTTCAAATGAGCAGTTCTTC. This translates into CASSSRLERGSNEQFF.

This chain links TRBV6-5 with TRBJ1-2, with 10 bases identical to TRBD1. This CDR3 is 15 amino acids long. V gave up 7 bases and J gave up 8 bases; unmatched junction bases: 13. Per the germline V gene, CDR1 is MNHEY and CDR2 is SVGAGI. The DNA of the CDR3 is TGTGCCAGCACCTCCCCCCCGGGACAGGGGACCGGCTACACCTTC. Translated: CASTSPPGQGTGYTF.

The V gene is TRBV5-6, the J gene TRBJ1-6; TRBD1 matches at 8 bases. There are 16 residues in the CDR3. V lost 4 bases to trimming and J lost 7 bases; unmatched junction nucleotides: 10. Germline V lookup: CDR1 SGHDT, CDR2 YYEEEE. This CDR3 reads CASSADRGRGNSPLHF. CDR3 bases: TGTGCCAGCAGCGCTGACAGGGGCCGAGGAAATTCACCCCTCCACTTT.

This chain connects TRBV27 to TRBJ2-1, with 10 bases lining up with TRBD2. The germline V gene has CDR1 MNHEY and CDR2 SMNVEV (reference sequence). With V trimmed by 9 bases and J by 3 bases, 5 bases remained unmatched. CDR3 length equals 14 residues. CDR3 coding DNA: TGTGCCAGTCAGCGGGGGGGCCTCTACAATGAGCAGTTCTTC. Its translation: CASQRGGLYNEQFF.

The CDR3 region is CAWRALAGLNSPLHF. As DNA, the CDR3 is TGTGCCTGGAGAGCCCTCGCAGGCTTGAATTCACCCCTCCACTTT. The chain uses TRBV30 and TRBJ1-6; D not certain. This CDR3 has 15 amino acids. Germline values: CDR1 GTSNPN, CDR2 SVGIG (reference sequence). Between the trimmed V and J ends, which lost 3 bases and 7 bases, there was a span of 16 bases.

A single count supports this clone. This chain links TRBV2 with TRBJ1-2, with 8 bases matching TRBD1. Germline loops: CDR1 SNHLY, CDR2 FYNNEI. The V gene end was trimmed by 5 bases and the J gene end by 7 bases; junction bases not matched to a gene: 6. The CDR3 totals 13 residues. The CDR3 region has the DNA TGTGCCAGCAGTTTTGCAGGGGGCTCTGGCTACACCTTC. This translates into CASSFAGGSGYTF. Full variable domain (missing parts from reference TRBV2 and TRBJ1-2): EPEVTQTPSHQVTQMGQEVILRCVPISNHLYFYWYRQILGQKVEFLVSFYNNEISEKSEIFDDQFSVERPDGSNFTLKIRSTKLEDSAMYFCASSFAGGSGYTFGSGTRLTVV.

This clone occurred once. V gene TRBV18 combines with J gene TRBJ1-1; no clear D. The CDR3 covers 16 residues. Per the germline V gene, CDR1 is KGHSH and CDR2 is LQKENI. Trimming stripped 3 bases from V and 0 bases from J, with 14 bases between. As DNA, the CDR3 is TGTGCCAGCTCACCGGAGAGGATCTCTCTGAACACTGAAGCTTTCTTT. Translation: CASSPERISLNTEAFF.

The chain links TRBV11-2 to TRBJ1-2; D might be TRBD1 (6 bases). The CDR3 has 13 residues. Per germline, CDR1 SGHAT and CDR2 FQNNGV. The germline V and J ends were trimmed by 3 bases and 7 bases, with 12 bases remaining between them. CDR3 residues: CASSFRDNRGYTF. The DNA for the CDR3 is TGTGCCAGCAGCTTCCGGGACAATCGTGGCTACACCTTC.

The chain couples TRBV2 to TRBJ2-5, with TRBD2 as a possible D gene (6 bases). Trimming cost V 0 bases and J 5 bases, with 13 bases left between them. This CDR3 spans 15 amino acids. Per germline, CDR1 SNHLY and CDR2 FYNNEI. In nucleotides, the CDR3 is TGTGCCAGCAGTGAAGCACCCTTGGCGGGGGAGACCCAGTACTTC. Residues: CASSEAPLAGETQYF.

The rearrangement joins TRBV5-1 to TRBJ1-2; perhaps TRBD1 as D (5 bases). V dropped 5 bases and J dropped 7 bases, with 18 bases sitting between them. Per the germline V gene, CDR1 is SGHRS and CDR2 is YFSETQ. The length of the CDR3 is 14 residues. The CDR3 DNA reads as TGCGCCAGCAGATTCACGACCCCCGGGGGTGGCTACACCTTC. Its protein product is CASRFTTPGGGYTF.

The chain employs TRBV7-2 and TRBJ1-2; possible D gene TRBD1, 6 bases. Trimming cost V 5 bases and J 0 bases, with 19 bases left between them. CDR1 is SGHTA, CDR2 FQGNSA, per germline. This CDR3 has 17 residues. The CDR3 protein is CASSPWAGATSNYGYTF. In nucleotides, the CDR3 is TGTGCCAGCAGCCCTTGGGCAGGGGCGACCTCTAACTATGGCTACACCTTC.

For the CDR3, the DNA is TGTGCCAGTAGTATGGACACACCCACAGATACGCAGTATTTT. Its translation is CASSMDTPTDTQYF. The J gene is TRBJ2-3, the V gene TRBV19; tentative D call: TRBD1 (5 bases). Germline assignment: CDR1 LNHDA and CDR2 SQIVND (reference sequence). The CDR3 is made up of 14 amino acids. Trimming left V 3 bases short and J 2 bases short, with 9 bases between.

The J gene is TRBJ2-7, the V gene TRBV30; tentatively, D is TRBD2 (5 bases). This CDR3 region has 12 residues. V lost 0 bases and J 4 bases, leaving 7 bases between the germline ends. The germline CDR1 and CDR2 sequences are GTSNPN and SVGIG (reference sequence). The CDR3 loop reads CAWSVGEYEQYF. CDR3 DNA sequence: TGTGCCTGGAGTGTGGGAGAGTACGAGCAGTACTTC.